This T cell receptor (beta chain) was captured in a study of blood T cell repertoires in COVID-19. Across the study: T cells, B-cell-depleted T cells, or PBMCs supplied cDNA or gDNA.

In the original processing: Reference gene primer amplification gave estimated nucleated cell counts. Using immunoSEQ multiplex PCR, the repertoire was profiled, and TCRdb retains in-frame clones only, with some absent. V and J calls and clone size follow that table, whereas D and trimming were derived from the DNA. The sample shows about 330,000 clones, more than 85% of them seen only once. The CDR3 extends over 14 amino acids. V lost 6 bases and J 1 base, leaving 10 bases between the germline ends. Germline CDR1 MDHEN, CDR2 SYDVKM. Participant reports of clinical history set cohort assignment. The TCR originated in a woman aged 30 to 39 who had recovered from COVID-19. The chain carries TRBV28 and TRBJ1-3; tentative D call: TRBD1 (6 bases). Material: PBMCs or T cells enriched from blood (not recorded which). The CDR3 reads CASRQGQSGNTIYF. CDR3 nucleotide sequence: TGTGCCAGCAGACAGGGCCAATCTGGAAACACCATATATTTT.